The following is a TCR beta chain sequence with its context. The method was immunoSEQ multiplex PCR; TCRdb's version includes in-frame clones alone and lacks a portion of them. Among tens of thousands of clones listed, 95% to 97% were seen once. This sample was taken from a study of B cell selection in AIRE deficiency. CDR1 is SNHLY, CDR2 FYNNEI, per germline. The CDR3 length is 14 residues. V lost 7 bases to trimming and J lost 7 bases; unmatched junction nucleotides: 6. CD4+CD127+ cells were sorted as the conventional CD4 T cells. The chain carries TRBV2 and TRBJ2-3, with 12 bases matching TRBD2. The receptor comes from a human donor in good health. The sequenced sample consisted of CD4+CD127+ conventional T cells sorted from PBMCs. The CDR3 region is CASTLAGGWNTQYF. In nucleotides, the CDR3 is TGTGCCAGCACACTAGCGGGGGGTTGGAATACGCAGTATTTT.